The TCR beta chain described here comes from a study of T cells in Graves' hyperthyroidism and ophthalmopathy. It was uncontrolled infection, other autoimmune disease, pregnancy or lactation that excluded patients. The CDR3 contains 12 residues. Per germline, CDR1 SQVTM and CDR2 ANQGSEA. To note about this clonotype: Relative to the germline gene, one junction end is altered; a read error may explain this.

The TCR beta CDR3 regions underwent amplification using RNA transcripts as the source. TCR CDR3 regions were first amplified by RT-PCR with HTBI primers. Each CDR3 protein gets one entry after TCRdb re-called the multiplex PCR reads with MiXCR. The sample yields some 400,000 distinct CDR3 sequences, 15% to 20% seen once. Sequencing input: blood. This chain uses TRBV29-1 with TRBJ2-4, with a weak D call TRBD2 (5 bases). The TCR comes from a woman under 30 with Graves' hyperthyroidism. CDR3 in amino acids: CSAGMTKNIKYF. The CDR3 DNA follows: TGCAGCGCGGGGATGACCAAAAACATTAAGTACTTC. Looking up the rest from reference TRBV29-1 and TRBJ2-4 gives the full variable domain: SAVISQKPSRDICQRGTSLTIQCQVDSQVTMMFWYRQQPGQSLTLIATANQGSEATYESGFVIDKFPISRPNLTFSTLTVSNMSPEDSSIYLCSAGMTKNIKYFGAGTRLSVL.